Below are 6 T cell receptor beta chains sequenced from a single sample in a study of blood T cells in healthy people across ages. With a J-beta primer mix and a sample-barcoded 5' primer, a second PCR ran about 7 to 12 cycles. TCRdb re-called the 5' RACE reads with MiXCR, one entry per CDR3 protein. The table shows about 1.6 million distinct CDR3 sequences, with roughly 32% occurring only once. Sequencing used blood. Receptors were obtained from a woman aged 25 to 39 in good health.

V gene TRBV28 combines with J gene TRBJ2-1; D not resolved. Trimming removed 4 bases at V and 8 bases at J, with 15 bases between. Germline V gives CDR1 MDHEN, CDR2 SYDVKM. The length of the CDR3 is 14 residues. Written as DNA, the CDR3 is TGTGCCAGCAGTTCTAAAGGGATAGGATATGAGCAGTTCTTC. Encoded protein: CASSSKGIGYEQFF.

This chain joins TRBV5-1 and TRBJ2-3, with TRBD2 matching over 9 bases. Germline assignment: CDR1 SGHRS and CDR2 YFSETQ. The CDR3 totals 17 residues. J was trimmed by 2 bases and V by 5 bases; bases with no gene match: 12. CDR3 DNA sequence: TGCGCCAGCAGTTTAAGGGGCGGGGGGGCCGCCACAGATACGCAGTATTTT. Its translation: CASSLRGGGAATDTQYF.

This clonotype was seen ten or more times. The rearrangement uses TRBV7-9 and TRBJ2-5, with D possibly matching TRBD1 (5 bases). This CDR3 comprises 14 residues. Per the germline V gene, CDR1 is SEHNR and CDR2 is FQNEAQ (reference sequence). Trimming stripped 2 bases from V and 4 bases from J, with 11 bases between. The CDR3: CASSLSTGRETQYF. The CDR3 DNA is TGTGCCAGCAGCTTATCCACAGGAAGAGAGACCCAGTACTTC.

V usage is TRBV24-1 and J usage is TRBJ2-1; D is possibly TRBD1 or TRBD2 (6 bases each). CDR3 size: 15 residues. V was pared by 4 bases and J by 0 bases, with 9 bases between. In germline, CDR1 is KGHDR, CDR2 SFDVKD. The CDR3 region is CATSEGGSSYNEQFF. The DNA of the CDR3 is TGTGCCACCAGTGAAGGGGGGAGCTCCTACAATGAGCAGTTCTTC.

This clonotype was observed a handful of times. J is TRBJ1-2 and V is TRBV15; D not resolved. This CDR3 has 15 amino acids. From germline, CDR1 is LNHNV and CDR2 YYDKDF (reference sequence). V was pared by 5 bases and J by 6 bases, with 19 bases between. The DNA of the CDR3 is TGTGCCACCAGCGCGAGGACTGCGAGTTCTCATGGCTACACCTTC. It encodes CATSARTASSHGYTF.

This chain joins TRBV3-1 and TRBJ1-2, with 9 bases lining up with TRBD1. CDR3 length: 18 amino acids. V lost 0 bases to trimming and J lost 6 bases; unmatched junction nucleotides: 14. Germline V gene lookup returns CDR1 LGHDT and CDR2 YNNKEL (reference sequence). The CDR3: CASSQDWDRVGGSHGYTF. DNA of the CDR3: TGTGCCAGCAGCCAAGATTGGGACAGGGTAGGGGGGAGCCATGGCTACACCTTC.